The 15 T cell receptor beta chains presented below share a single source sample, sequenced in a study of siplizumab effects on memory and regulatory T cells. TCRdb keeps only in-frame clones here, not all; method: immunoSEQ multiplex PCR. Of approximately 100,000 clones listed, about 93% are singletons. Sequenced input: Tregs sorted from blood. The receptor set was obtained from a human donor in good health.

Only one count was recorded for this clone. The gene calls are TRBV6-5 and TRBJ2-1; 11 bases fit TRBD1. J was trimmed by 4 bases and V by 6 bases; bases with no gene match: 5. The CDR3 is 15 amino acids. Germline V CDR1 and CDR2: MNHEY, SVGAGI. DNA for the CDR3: TGTGCCAGCAGCCGACGGGACAGGGGGTACAATGAGCAGTTCTTC. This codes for CASSRRDRGYNEQFF.

This chain's CDR3 is CASSYQTGRRPGYGYTF. CDR3 in DNA: TGTGCCAGTAGTTACCAAACAGGGAGAAGGCCGGGCTATGGCTACACCTTC. This chain connects TRBV19 to TRBJ1-2, with a tentative D call TRBD1 (6 bases). Per the germline V gene, CDR1 is LNHDA and CDR2 is SQIVND (reference sequence). CDR3 length: 17 residues. The V end lost 5 bases, the J end lost 4 bases, and 23 bases lay between the germline ends.

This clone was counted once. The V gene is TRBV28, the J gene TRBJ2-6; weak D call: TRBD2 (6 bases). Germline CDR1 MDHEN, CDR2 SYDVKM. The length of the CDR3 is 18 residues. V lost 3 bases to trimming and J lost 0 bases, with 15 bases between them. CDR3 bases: TGTGCCAGCAGTTTTCTCACGCGGGGTACCTCTGGGGCCAACGTCCTGACTTTC. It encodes CASSFLTRGTSGANVLTF.

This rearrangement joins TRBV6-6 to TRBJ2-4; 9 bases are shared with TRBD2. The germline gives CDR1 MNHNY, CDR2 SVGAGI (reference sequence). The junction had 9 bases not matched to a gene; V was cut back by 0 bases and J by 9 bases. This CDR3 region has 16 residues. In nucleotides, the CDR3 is TGTGCCAGCAGTTACTCGGCGGGAGGGCTTAGTAGCATTCAGTACTTC. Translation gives CASSYSAGGLSSIQYF.

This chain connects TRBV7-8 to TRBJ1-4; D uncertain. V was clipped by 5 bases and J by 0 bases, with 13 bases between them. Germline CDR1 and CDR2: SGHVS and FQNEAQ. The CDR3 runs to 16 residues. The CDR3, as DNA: TGTGCCAGCAGCCTAGGGAACCCTGCAACTAATGAAAAACTGTTTTTT. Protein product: CASSLGNPATNEKLFF.

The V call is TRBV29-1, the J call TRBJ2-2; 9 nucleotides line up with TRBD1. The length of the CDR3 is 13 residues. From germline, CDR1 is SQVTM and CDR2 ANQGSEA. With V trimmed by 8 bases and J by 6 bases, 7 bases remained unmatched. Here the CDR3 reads CSYRDRVSGELFF. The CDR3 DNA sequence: TGCAGCTACCGGGACAGGGTTTCCGGGGAGCTGTTTTTT.

In DNA, the CDR3 is TGTGCCAGCAGCCCCTGGGGAGGTATTGGTGAAAAACTGTTTTTT. Its translation: CASSPWGGIGEKLFF. This chain links TRBV27 with TRBJ1-4; D is unclear. The CDR3 totals 15 residues. Looked up from germline, CDR1 is MNHEY and CDR2 is SMNVEV (reference sequence). V was cut by 6 bases and J by 7 bases, with 18 bases left in between.

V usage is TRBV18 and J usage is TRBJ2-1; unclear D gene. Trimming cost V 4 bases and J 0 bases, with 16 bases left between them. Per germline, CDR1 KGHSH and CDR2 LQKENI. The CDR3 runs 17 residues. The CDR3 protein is CASSRAVVQSSYNEQFF. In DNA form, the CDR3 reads TGTGCCAGCTCACGGGCGGTGGTCCAAAGCTCCTACAATGAGCAGTTCTTC.

The CDR3 here is CASSFLGGSWQPQHF. As DNA, the CDR3 is TGTGCCAGCAGTTTTTTAGGGGGTAGTTGGCAGCCCCAGCATTTT. The rearrangement joins TRBV28 to TRBJ1-5; TRBD1 might be the D (6 bases). Germline CDR1 reads MDHEN; CDR2 reads SYDVKM. Deletions cut 3 bases from V and 7 bases from J, with 16 bases between. The CDR3 contains 15 residues.

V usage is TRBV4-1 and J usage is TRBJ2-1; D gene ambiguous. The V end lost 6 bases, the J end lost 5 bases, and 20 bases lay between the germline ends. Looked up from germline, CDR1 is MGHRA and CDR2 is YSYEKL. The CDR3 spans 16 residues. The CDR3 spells CASRYSSRRVHNEQFF. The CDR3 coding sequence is TGCGCCAGCAGATACTCTTCACGTAGGGTACACAATGAGCAGTTCTTC.

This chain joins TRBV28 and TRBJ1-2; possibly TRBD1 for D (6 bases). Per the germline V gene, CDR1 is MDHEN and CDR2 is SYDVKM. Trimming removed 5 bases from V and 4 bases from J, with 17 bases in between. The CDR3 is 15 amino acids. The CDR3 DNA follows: TGTGCCAGCAGTCCGTACAGGGCATTCTTCTATGGCTACACCTTC. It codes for CASSPYRAFFYGYTF.

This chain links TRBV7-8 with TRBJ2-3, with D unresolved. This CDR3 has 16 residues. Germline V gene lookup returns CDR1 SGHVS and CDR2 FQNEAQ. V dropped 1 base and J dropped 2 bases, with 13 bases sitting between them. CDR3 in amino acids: CASSLVSRRLTDTQYF. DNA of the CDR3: TGTGCCAGCAGCTTAGTCTCGCGCCGACTCACAGATACGCAGTATTTT.

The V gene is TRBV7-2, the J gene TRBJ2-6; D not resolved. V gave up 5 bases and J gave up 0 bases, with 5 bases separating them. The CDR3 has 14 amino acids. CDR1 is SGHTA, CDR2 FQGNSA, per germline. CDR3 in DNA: TGTGCCAGCAGCCGCGGCTCTGGGGCCAACGTCCTGACTTTC. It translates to CASSRGSGANVLTF. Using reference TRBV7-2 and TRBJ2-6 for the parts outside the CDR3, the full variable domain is GAGVSQSPSNKVTEKGKDVELRCDPISGHTALYWYRQSLGQGLEFLIYFQGNSAPDKSGLPSDRFSAERTGGSVSTLTIQRTQQEDSAVYLCASSRGSGANVLTFGAGSRLTVL.

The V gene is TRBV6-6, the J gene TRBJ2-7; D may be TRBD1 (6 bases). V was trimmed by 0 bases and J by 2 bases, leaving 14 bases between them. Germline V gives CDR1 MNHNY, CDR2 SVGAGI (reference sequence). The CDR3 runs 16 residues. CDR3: CASSYSSNREPYEQYF. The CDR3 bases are TGTGCCAGCAGTTACTCGAGCAACAGGGAGCCCTACGAGCAGTACTTC.

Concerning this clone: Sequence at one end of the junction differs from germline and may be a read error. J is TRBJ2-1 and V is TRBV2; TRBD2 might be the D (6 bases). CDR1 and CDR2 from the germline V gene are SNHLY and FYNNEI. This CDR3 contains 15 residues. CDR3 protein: CASSEPGSSFNEQFF. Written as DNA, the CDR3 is TGTGCCAGCAGTGAACCCGGGAGCTCCTTCAATGAGCAGTTCTTC.